This passage covers 25 T cell receptor beta chains from one sample sequenced in a study of vaccination and CD4 T cells after COVID-19. Their antigens remain unidentified. Treatment denoted: approximately nine-day PBMC culture with coronavirus spike peptide pools or control peptides (ViraFEST assay). An Oncomine TCR Beta short-read assay was used to sequence the DNA from cultured CD4+ T cells. From the PCR reads, TCRdb called clonotypes with MiXCR, one entry per CDR3 protein. Among 12,000 to 15,000 distinct CDR3 sequences listed, roughly 29% were seen once. Sequencing input: cultured CD4+ T cells from blood. The receptors here all came from a human donor with COVID-19.

This clonotype has only a few counts. The chain recombines TRBV2 with TRBJ2-3; 7 bases fit TRBD1. The CDR3 spans 14 residues. Germline V gene sequence: CDR1 SNHLY, CDR2 FYNNEI. V lost 10 bases and J lost 3; bases outside the gene matches: 10. The CDR3 loop reads CATRQGWGTDTQYF. The CDR3 nucleotides read TGTGCCACCCGACAGGGATGGGGAACAGATACGCAGTATTTT.

This clonotype has more than one count but fewer than ten. The chain has TRBV12-3 or TRBV12-4 and TRBJ1-2; a possible D gene is TRBD1 (5 bases). The CDR3 runs to 13 residues. V lost 5 bases to trimming and J lost 4 bases, with 11 bases between them. The CDR3 sequence: CASSAGPVYGYTF. CDR3 nucleotides: TGTGCCAGCAGTGCGGGACCGGTCTATGGCTACACCTTC.

This clonotype is a singleton in its sample. One end of the junction does not line up with germline, which may come from a read error. This sequence joins TRBV20-1 and TRBJ2-5, with D tentatively TRBD1 (5 bases). The CDR3 has 15 residues. From germline, CDR1 is DFQATT and CDR2 SNEGSKA (reference sequence). CDR3 DNA sequence: TGCAGTGCTAGGGGTCATACAGGTTTCCAAGGGACCCAGTACTTC. Protein sequence: CSARGHTGFQGTQYF.

This clonotype appeared a few times. The chain carries TRBV5-1 and TRBJ2-5; 7 bases are a match to TRBD2. CDR1 SGHRS and CDR2 YFSETQ come from the germline V gene. CDR3 length: 16 residues. J was trimmed by 1 base and V by 0 bases; bases with no gene match: 6. The CDR3 DNA reads as TGCGCCAGCAGCTTGGGGGGAGGGACTCTCCAAGAGACCCAGTACTTC. It translates to CASSLGGGTLQETQYF.

The J gene is TRBJ1-2, the V gene TRBV20-1; 8 nucleotides match TRBD1. Germline CDR1 DFQATT, CDR2 SNEGSKA (reference sequence). This CDR3 has 14 amino acids. After removal of 6 bases from V and 7 bases from J, the junction contained 13 bases not matched to a gene. For the CDR3, the DNA is TGCAGTGCGGACAGGGCAAGCGGAGTCGGTGGCTACACCTTC. This translates into CSADRASGVGGYTF.

Only a few counts were recorded for this clonotype. V gene TRBV5-1 combines with J gene TRBJ1-1; D is perhaps TRBD1 (6 bases). The germline gives CDR1 SGHRS, CDR2 YFSETQ. Trimming removed 3 bases from V and 1 base from J, with 10 bases in between. The CDR3 has 14 amino acids. The chain's CDR3 is CASSSETGNTEAFF. In nucleotides, the CDR3 is TGCGCCAGCAGCTCGGAGACAGGGAACACTGAAGCTTTCTTT.

This clonotype appeared a few times. V gene TRBV18 combines with J gene TRBJ1-5, with TRBD1 matching 9 bases. This CDR3 contains 17 residues. Germline V gene lookup returns CDR1 KGHSH and CDR2 LQKENI. Trimming at V came to 2 bases and at J to 4 bases, leaving 9 bases not matched to a gene. This CDR3 is CASSPSGPGTGNQPQHF. For the CDR3, the DNA is TGTGCCAGCTCACCATCGGGCCCCGGGACAGGGAATCAGCCCCAGCATTTT.

CDR3 amino acids: CASSLVEASGATDTQYF. CDR3 coding DNA: TGTGCCAGCAGCTTAGTCGAGGCTAGCGGCGCCACAGATACGCAGTATTTT. This chain connects TRBV7-9 to TRBJ2-3, with 7 positions matching TRBD2. Germline CDR1 and CDR2: SEHNR and FQNEAQ (reference sequence). CDR3 length equals 17 residues. V lost 1 base, J lost 2 bases, and 9 bases stayed unmatched.

This clonotype was counted a few times. The chain carries TRBV24-1 and TRBJ1-5; 9 bases line up with TRBD1. The V gene end was trimmed by 2 bases and the J gene end by 1 base; junction bases not matched to a gene: 11. In germline, CDR1 is KGHDR, CDR2 SFDVKD. The CDR3 sequence is 19 residues long. This chain's CDR3 is CATSDSRPGTGNSNQPQHF. The DNA for the CDR3 is TGTGCCACCAGTGATTCACGGCCCGGGACAGGGAACAGCAATCAGCCCCAGCATTTT.

This chain connects TRBV11-2 to TRBJ2-7; TRBD1 aligns across 11 bases. CDR3 length: 15 residues. V shed 5 bases and J 4 bases; nucleotides not matched to a gene: 7. CDR1 is SGHAT, CDR2 FQNNGV, per germline. CDR3 sequence (DNA): TGTGCCAGCAGCCCCCGGGACAGGGGGTGGTACGAGCAGTACTTC. Protein sequence: CASSPRDRGWYEQYF.

This chain connects TRBV7-2 to TRBJ2-3, with D hard to call. Per the germline V gene, CDR1 is SGHTA and CDR2 is FQGNSA. The CDR3 sequence is 17 residues long. V was pared by 8 bases and J by 6 bases, with 27 bases between. The CDR3 DNA reads as TGTGCCAGCGGACGGTCGACGACTGCTCGGTACGCCGATACGCAGTATTTT. It specifies CASGRSTTARYADTQYF.

This clonotype was seen more than once but under ten times. The genes are TRBV6-1 and TRBJ1-4; the D gene is possibly TRBD1 (6 bases). The CDR3 has 15 amino acids. CDR1 and CDR2 (germline): MNHNS, SASEGT. V lost 4 bases and J lost 8, with 17 bases in between. CDR3 amino acids: CASSVEQGKIEKLFF. The CDR3 coding sequence is TGTGCCAGCAGTGTGGAGCAGGGGAAAATCGAAAAACTGTTTTTT.

J is TRBJ2-1 and V is TRBV7-2; tentatively, D is TRBD1 (6 bases). The germline V gene has CDR1 SGHTA and CDR2 FQGNSA. Trimming shortened V by 1 base and J by 9 bases, and 16 bases separated the two germline ends. This CDR3 has 15 residues. The CDR3 reads CASSLDDSRGGEQFF. As DNA, the CDR3 is TGTGCCAGCAGCTTAGACGACTCTCGAGGGGGTGAGCAGTTCTTC.

The genes are TRBV27 and TRBJ2-2; D is unresolved. CDR1 and CDR2 from the germline V gene are MNHEY and SMNVEV (reference sequence). V lost 0 bases to trimming and J lost 4 bases, with 9 bases between them. CDR3 size: 15 residues. DNA of the CDR3: TGTGCCAGCAGTTTATCGAACGGTGCCACCGGGGAGCTGTTTTTT. It yields the protein CASSLSNGATGELFF.

The chain combines TRBV3-1 with TRBJ2-3; D remains unclear. The CDR3 covers 14 residues. The germline V gene encodes CDR1 LGHDT and CDR2 YNNKEL (reference sequence). V gave up 1 base and J gave up 6 bases, with 11 bases separating them. DNA of the CDR3: TGTGCCAGCAGCCAAGCCGGTCCCTCGGATACGCAGTATTTT. It codes for CASSQAGPSDTQYF.

This clonotype has more than one count but fewer than ten. This chain connects TRBV7-9 to TRBJ1-1; no firm D call. The germline V gene encodes CDR1 SEHNR and CDR2 FQNEAQ (reference sequence). CDR3 length: 15 residues. Trimming took off 4 bases at V and 4 bases at J, with 16 bases between the two ends. The CDR3 DNA reads TGTGCCAGCAGCTCTCCGGGCCGTACAAGCACTGAAGCTTTCTTT. Its protein is CASSSPGRTSTEAFF.

This clonotype was seen only a few times. The chain couples TRBV2 to TRBJ2-2; 8 bases line up with TRBD1. CDR3 length equals 14 residues. Germline trimming cut 6 bases from V and 2 bases from J; bases unmatched to any gene: 2. Germline CDR1 SNHLY, CDR2 FYNNEI. The CDR3 bases are TGTGCCAGCAGGGGGACAGGAAACACCGGGGAGCTGTTTTTT. Its protein is CASRGTGNTGELFF. The full variable domain, with the rest looked up from reference TRBV2 and TRBJ2-2, is EPEVTQTPSHQVTQMGQEVILRCVPISNHLYFYWYRQILGQKVEFLVSFYNNEISEKSEIFDDQFSVERPDGSNFTLKIRSTKLEDSAMYFCASRGTGNTGELFFGEGSRLTVL.

The chain combines TRBV11-2 with TRBJ1-6; no clear D. The CDR3 has 12 amino acids. Germline V gene sequence: CDR1 SGHAT, CDR2 FQNNGV. V lost 2 bases, J lost 7 bases, and 3 bases lay in between. CDR3 in DNA: TGTGCCAGCAGCTTACACAATTCACCCCTCCACTTT. Its translation: CASSLHNSPLHF.

The chain is built from TRBV10-2 and TRBJ1-6; D possibly corresponds to TRBD1 (5 bases). The germline V and J ends were trimmed by 6 bases and 7 bases, with 13 bases remaining between them. The CDR3 sequence is 14 residues long. Germline V CDR1 and CDR2: WSHSY, SAAADI. The CDR3 protein is CASRQGTENSPLHF. Written as DNA, the CDR3 is TGCGCCAGCAGGCAAGGGACGGAAAATTCACCCCTCCACTTT.

This clonotype was detected a few times. The chain has TRBV9 and TRBJ2-7; 12 bases line up with TRBD1. CDR1 is SGDLS and CDR2 is YYNGEE in the germline V gene. V lost 3 bases and J lost 2; bases outside the gene matches: 3. The CDR3 runs to 15 residues. CDR3 sequence (DNA): TGTGCCAGCAGCGAGGGACAGGGGGCAGCCTACGAGCAGTACTTC. It encodes CASSEGQGAAYEQYF.

The chain combines TRBV14 with TRBJ2-1; TRBD1 agrees at 8 bases. CDR3 size: 17 residues. In germline, CDR1 is SGHDN, CDR2 FVKESK. V shed 3 bases, J shed 6 bases, and the junction held 13 bases outside the gene matches. The CDR3 protein is CASSQGTGTGAGNEQFF. In DNA, the CDR3 is TGTGCCAGCAGCCAGGGAACCGGGACAGGAGCGGGCAATGAGCAGTTCTTC. The whole variable domain, filled in from reference TRBV14 and TRBJ2-1, reads EAGVTQFPSHSVIEKGQTVTLRCDPISGHDNLYWYRRVMGKEIKFLLHFVKESKQDESGMPNNRFLAERTGGTYSTLKVQPAELEDSGVYFCASSQGTGTGAGNEQFFGPGTRLTVL.

The chain links TRBV4-2 to TRBJ1-6; tentatively, D is TRBD1 (6 bases). The CDR3 is 17 amino acids. Trimming shortened V by 0 bases and J by 6 bases, and 15 bases separated the two germline ends. The germline gives CDR1 LGHNA, CDR2 YNFKEQ. CDR3 DNA: TGTGCCAGCAGCCAAGAAAGCAGAGGGACAAGTAATTCACCCCTCCACTTT. Translation: CASSQESRGTSNSPLHF.

In its sample, this clonotype was seen a few times. The chain couples TRBV7-2 to TRBJ1-1, with TRBD1 matching over 9 bases. Germline values: CDR1 SGHTA, CDR2 FQGNSA. CDR3 size: 15 residues. V lost 5 bases to trimming and J lost 1 base; unmatched junction nucleotides: 5. The CDR3 DNA sequence: TGTGCCAGCAGCCAGAGACAGGGGGGGAACACTGAAGCTTTCTTT. This sequence encodes CASSQRQGGNTEAFF.

The chain links TRBV7-9 to TRBJ2-5, with D tentatively TRBD2 (6 bases). The CDR3 is 15 residues long. V shed 3 bases and J shed 5 bases, with 16 bases lying between them. Germline lookup yields CDR1 SEHNR and CDR2 FQNEAQ (reference sequence). DNA for the CDR3: TGTGCCAGCAGCTTGTCCGAAGGGGCGGGGGAGACCCAGTACTTC. This sequence encodes CASSLSEGAGETQYF.

This clonotype is labeled as medium-sized. J is TRBJ1-1 and V is TRBV15; unclear D gene. CDR1 LNHNV and CDR2 YYDKDF come from the germline V gene (reference sequence). The CDR3 runs to 14 residues. V was pared by 2 bases and J by 2 bases, with 9 bases between. For the CDR3, the DNA is TGTGCCACCAGCAGAAGAGGCCCCAACACTGAAGCTTTCTTT. It encodes CATSRRGPNTEAFF.